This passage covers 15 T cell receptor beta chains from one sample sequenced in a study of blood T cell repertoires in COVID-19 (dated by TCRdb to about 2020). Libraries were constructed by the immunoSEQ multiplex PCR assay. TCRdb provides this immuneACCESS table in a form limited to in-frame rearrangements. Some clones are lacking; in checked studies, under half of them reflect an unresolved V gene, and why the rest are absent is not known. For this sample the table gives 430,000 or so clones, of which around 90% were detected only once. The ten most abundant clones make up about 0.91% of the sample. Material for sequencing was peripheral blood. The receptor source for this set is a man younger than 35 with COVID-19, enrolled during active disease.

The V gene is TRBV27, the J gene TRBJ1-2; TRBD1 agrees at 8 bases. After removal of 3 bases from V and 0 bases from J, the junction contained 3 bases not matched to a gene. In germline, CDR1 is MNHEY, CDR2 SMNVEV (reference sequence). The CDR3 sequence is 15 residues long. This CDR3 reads CASSFDRGANYGYTF. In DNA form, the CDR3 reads TGTGCCAGCAGTTTCGACAGGGGCGCTAACTATGGCTACACCTTC.

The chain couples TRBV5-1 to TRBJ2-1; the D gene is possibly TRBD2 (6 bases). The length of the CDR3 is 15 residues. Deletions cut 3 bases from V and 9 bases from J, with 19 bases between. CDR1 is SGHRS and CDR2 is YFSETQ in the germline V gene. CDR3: CASSSGLGNLAEQFF. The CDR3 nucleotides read TGCGCCAGCAGCTCGGGACTTGGTAACCTCGCTGAGCAGTTCTTC.

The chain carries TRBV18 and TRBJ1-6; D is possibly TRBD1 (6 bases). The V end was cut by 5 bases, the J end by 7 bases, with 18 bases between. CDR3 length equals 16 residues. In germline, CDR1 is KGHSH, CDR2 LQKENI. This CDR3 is CASSNVQVQGNSPLHF. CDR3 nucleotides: TGTGCCAGCTCAAATGTGCAGGTCCAGGGGAATTCACCCCTCCACTTT.

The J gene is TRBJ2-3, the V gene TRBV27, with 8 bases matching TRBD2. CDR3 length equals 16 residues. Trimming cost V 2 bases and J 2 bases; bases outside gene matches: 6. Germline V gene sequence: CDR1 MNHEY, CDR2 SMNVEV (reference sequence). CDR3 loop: CASSLGTGLDTDTQYF. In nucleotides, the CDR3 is TGTGCCAGCAGTTTAGGGACGGGACTAGACACAGATACGCAGTATTTT.

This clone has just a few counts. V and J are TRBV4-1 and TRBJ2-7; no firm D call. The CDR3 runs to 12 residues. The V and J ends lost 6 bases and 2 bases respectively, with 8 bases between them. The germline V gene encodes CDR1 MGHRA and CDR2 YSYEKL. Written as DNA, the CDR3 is TGCGCCAGCAGGTCAGGAACCTACGAGCAGTACTTC. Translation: CASRSGTYEQYF.

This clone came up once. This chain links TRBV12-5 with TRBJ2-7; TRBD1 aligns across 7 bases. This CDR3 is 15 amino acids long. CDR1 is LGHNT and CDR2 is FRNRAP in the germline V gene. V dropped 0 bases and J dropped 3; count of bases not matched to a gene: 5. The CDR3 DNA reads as TGTGCTAGTGGTTTGGTACTGGGACAGAACTACGAGCAGTACTTC. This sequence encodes CASGLVLGQNYEQYF. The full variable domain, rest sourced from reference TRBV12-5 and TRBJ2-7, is DARVTQTPRHKVTEMGQEVTMRCQPILGHNTVFWYRQTMMQGLELLAYFRNRAPLDDSGMPKDRFSAEMPDATLATLKIQPSEPRDSAVYFCASGLVLGQNYEQYFGPGTRLTVT.

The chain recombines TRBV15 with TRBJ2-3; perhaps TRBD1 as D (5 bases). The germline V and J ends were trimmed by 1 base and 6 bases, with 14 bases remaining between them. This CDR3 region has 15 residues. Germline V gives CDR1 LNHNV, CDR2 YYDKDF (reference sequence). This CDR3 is CATSRGGRGEDTQYF. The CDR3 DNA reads TGTGCCACCAGCAGAGGGGGAAGGGGCGAGGATACGCAGTATTTT.

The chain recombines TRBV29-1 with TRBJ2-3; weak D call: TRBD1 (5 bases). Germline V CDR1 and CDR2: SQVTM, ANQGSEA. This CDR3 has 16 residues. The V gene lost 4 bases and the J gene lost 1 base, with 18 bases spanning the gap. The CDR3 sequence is CSVGGRALLGTDTQYF. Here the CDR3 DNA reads TGCAGCGTTGGAGGCAGGGCCCTTCTTGGCACAGATACGCAGTATTTT.

This chain's CDR3 is CASSIVRGGADEQFF. CDR3 in DNA: TGTGCCAGTAGTATAGTTCGCGGGGGGGCAGATGAGCAGTTCTTC. The V and J genes are TRBV19 and TRBJ2-1, with TRBD2 matching 9 bases. The CDR3 spans 15 residues. With 1 base clipped from V and 8 bases from J, the junction kept 6 bases outside the gene matches. From germline, CDR1 is LNHDA and CDR2 SQIVND (reference sequence).

CDR3 amino acids: CASSMQGHASGANVLTF. Written as DNA, the CDR3 is TGTGCCAGTAGTATGCAAGGACACGCCTCTGGGGCCAACGTCCTGACTTTC. V and J are TRBV19 and TRBJ2-6, with a tentative D call TRBD1 (5 bases). The germline V gene encodes CDR1 LNHDA and CDR2 SQIVND (reference sequence). The CDR3 sequence is 17 residues long. V lost 3 bases, J lost 0 bases, and 12 bases lay in between. Drawing the rest from reference TRBV19 and TRBJ2-6, the complete variable domain is DGGITQSPKYLFRKEGQNVTLSCEQNLNHDAMYWYRQDPGQGLRLIYYSQIVNDFQKGDIAEGYSVSREKKESFPLTVTSAQKNPTAFYLCASSMQGHASGANVLTFGAGSRLTVL.

For the CDR3, the DNA is TGTGCCAGCAGCGGCGAAGGAGCGGGAAGGGGGTTCAATGAGCAGTTCTTC. This encodes CASSGEGAGRGFNEQFF. The V and J genes are TRBV9 and TRBJ2-1, with D tentatively TRBD2 (7 bases). Germline CDR1 reads SGDLS; CDR2 reads YYNGEE. The ends were cut back, 3 bases at V and 6 bases at J, with 22 bases in the middle. The CDR3 loop spans 17 amino acids.

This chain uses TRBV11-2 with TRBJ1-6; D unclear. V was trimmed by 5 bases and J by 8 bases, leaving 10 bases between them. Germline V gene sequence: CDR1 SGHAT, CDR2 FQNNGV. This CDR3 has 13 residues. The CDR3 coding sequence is TGTGCCAGCAGCCACGATTCGGATTCACCCCTCCACTTT. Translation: CASSHDSDSPLHF.

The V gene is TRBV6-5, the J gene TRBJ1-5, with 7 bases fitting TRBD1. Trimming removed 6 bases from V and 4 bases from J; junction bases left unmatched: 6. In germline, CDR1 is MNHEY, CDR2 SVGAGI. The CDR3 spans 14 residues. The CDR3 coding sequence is TGTGCCAGCAGATTCCGACAGGGTAATCAGCCCCAGCATTTT. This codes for CASRFRQGNQPQHF.

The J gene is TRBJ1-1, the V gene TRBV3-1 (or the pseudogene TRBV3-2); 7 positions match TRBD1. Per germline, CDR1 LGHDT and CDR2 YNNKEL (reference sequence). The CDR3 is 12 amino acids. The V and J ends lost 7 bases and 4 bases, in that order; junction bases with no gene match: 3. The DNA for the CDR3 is TGTGCCAGCAAGGGGGCGGGCACTGAAGCTTTCTTT. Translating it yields CASKGAGTEAFF.

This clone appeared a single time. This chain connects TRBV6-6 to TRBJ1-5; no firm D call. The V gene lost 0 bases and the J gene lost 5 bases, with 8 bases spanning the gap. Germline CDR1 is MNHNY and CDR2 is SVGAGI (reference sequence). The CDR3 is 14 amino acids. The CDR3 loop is CASSYSSSDQPQHF. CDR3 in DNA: TGTGCCAGCAGTTACTCGTCCTCGGATCAGCCCCAGCATTTT.